This is a list of T cell receptor beta chains from one sample in a study of blood T cell repertoires in COVID-19. Produced via immunoSEQ multiplex PCR; TCRdb's table is partial and in-frame only. The sample has 80,000 to 100,000 clones, around 90% seen once. The sample taken for sequencing was peripheral blood. The receptors originated from a man aged 50-60 years with COVID-19, enrolled during active disease. CDR3s include the opening cysteine and the closing phenylalanine or tryptophan. Fields, in order: D gene, clone size, J gene, V gene, CDR3 protein, CDR3 DNA. A D gene is named only where the DNA matches it firmly. Not every row has a clone size; where given, it reads once, few, many or a size class.

d_gene: .
abundance: .
j_gene: TRBJ2-7
v_gene: TRBV3-1/TRBV3-2
CDR3aa: CASGFQGNSYEQYF
CDR3nt: TGTGCCAGCGGTTTCCAGGGGAACTCCTACGAGCAGTACTTC

d_gene: .
abundance: .
j_gene: TRBJ2-7
v_gene: TRBV18
CDR3aa: CASSLSLSGEQYF
CDR3nt: TGTGCCAGCTCACTATCTCTTTCGGGGGAGCAGTACTTC

d_gene: .
abundance: .
j_gene: TRBJ1-4
v_gene: TRBV5-1
CDR3aa: CASSSAGGIEGEKLFF
CDR3nt: TGCGCCAGCAGCTCTGCCGGCGGAATTGAGGGTGAAAAACTGTTTTTT

d_gene: .
abundance: .
j_gene: TRBJ1-3
v_gene: TRBV4-2
CDR3aa: CASSQVTGSSGNTIYF
CDR3nt: TGTGCCAGCAGCCAGGTTACAGGCAGCTCTGGAAACACCATATATTTT

d_gene: .
abundance: .
j_gene: TRBJ1-1
v_gene: TRBV18
CDR3aa: CASSPYGNRNTEAFF
CDR3nt: TGTGCCAGCTCACCATATGGTAACAGGAACACTGAAGCTTTCTTT

d_gene: .
abundance: .
j_gene: TRBJ2-6
v_gene: TRBV18
CDR3aa: CASSQTRVSQGSGANVLTF
CDR3nt: TGTGCCAGCTCACAAACCAGGGTGTCGCAGGGATCTGGGGCCAACGTCCTGACTTTC

d_gene: TRBD1
abundance: .
j_gene: TRBJ1-3
v_gene: TRBV7-2
CDR3aa: CASSMQTGRSGNTIYF
CDR3nt: TGTGCCAGCAGCATGCAGACAGGGCGCTCTGGAAACACCATATATTTT

d_gene: .
abundance: .
j_gene: TRBJ1-3
v_gene: TRBV5-1
CDR3aa: CASSLVGQISSGNTIYF
CDR3nt: TGCGCCAGCAGCTTGGTTGGACAGATTAGCTCTGGAAACACCATATATTTT

d_gene: TRBD2
abundance: .
j_gene: TRBJ2-3
v_gene: TRBV15
CDR3aa: CATSSVAGGPDTQYF
CDR3nt: TGTGCCACCAGCAGCGTAGCGGGGGGGCCAGATACGCAGTATTTT

d_gene: .
abundance: .
j_gene: TRBJ2-7
v_gene: TRBV6-6
CDR3aa: CASSHTEGYEQYF
CDR3nt: TGTGCCAGCAGCCATACAGAGGGTTACGAGCAGTACTTC

d_gene: TRBD2
abundance: .
j_gene: TRBJ2-2
v_gene: TRBV10-3
CDR3aa: CAIPSPTGTSAGELFF
CDR3nt: TGTGCCATCCCGAGCCCTACCGGGACTAGCGCCGGGGAGCTGTTTTTT

d_gene: .
abundance: few
j_gene: TRBJ1-2
v_gene: TRBV6-5
CDR3aa: CASSYSYTNYGYTF
CDR3nt: TGTGCCAGCAGTTACTCGTACACAAACTATGGCTACACCTTC

d_gene: .
abundance: few
j_gene: TRBJ2-7
v_gene: TRBV21-1
CDR3aa: CASNERRRDSYEQYF
CDR3nt: TGTGCCAGCAACGAGCGGAGAAGAGACTCCTACGAGCAGTACTTC

d_gene: TRBD1
abundance: .
j_gene: TRBJ2-1
v_gene: TRBV6-6
CDR3aa: CASSPGTGVYNEQFF
CDR3nt: TGTGCCAGCAGCCCCGGGACAGGGGTCTACAATGAGCAGTTCTTC

d_gene: .
abundance: few
j_gene: TRBJ2-2
v_gene: TRBV6-5
CDR3aa: CATDNSNTGELFF
CDR3nt: TGTGCCACCGACAACTCGAACACCGGGGAGCTGTTTTTT

d_gene: .
abundance: .
j_gene: TRBJ2-7
v_gene: TRBV14
CDR3aa: CASSQERYGGYEQYF
CDR3nt: TGTGCCAGCAGCCAAGAGAGGTACGGCGGATACGAGCAGTACTTC

d_gene: .
abundance: .
j_gene: TRBJ2-7
v_gene: TRBV18
CDR3aa: CASSNIPEGYEQYF
CDR3nt: TGTGCCAGCTCAAACATACCGGAGGGCTACGAGCAGTACTTC

d_gene: .
abundance: .
j_gene: TRBJ2-7
v_gene: TRBV2
CDR3aa: CASNRNKVADEQYF
CDR3nt: TGTGCCAGCAACCGAAACAAGGTAGCGGATGAGCAGTACTTC

d_gene: TRBD1
abundance: .
j_gene: TRBJ1-1
v_gene: TRBV11-3
CDR3aa: CASSLETGGGGNTEAFF
CDR3nt: TGTGCCAGCAGCTTAGAGACAGGGGGCGGGGGAAACACTGAAGCTTTCTTT

d_gene: .
abundance: .
j_gene: TRBJ2-1
v_gene: TRBV9
CDR3aa: CASSTRTGSNEQFF
CDR3nt: TGTGCCAGCAGCACCCGAACGGGAAGCAATGAGCAGTTCTTC

d_gene: .
abundance: .
j_gene: TRBJ2-6
v_gene: TRBV18
CDR3aa: CASSPRASTSSGANVLTF
CDR3nt: TGTGCCAGCTCACCTCGTGCTAGCACTAGCTCTGGGGCCAACGTCCTGACTTTC

d_gene: TRBD1
abundance: .
j_gene: TRBJ1-4
v_gene: TRBV5-1
CDR3aa: CASSPGQGGREKLFF
CDR3nt: TGCGCCAGCAGCCCGGGACAGGGGGGCCGAGAAAAACTGTTTTTT

d_gene: .
abundance: .
j_gene: TRBJ1-2
v_gene: TRBV7-9
CDR3aa: CASSLVQHYGYTF
CDR3nt: TGTGCCAGCAGCTTAGTACAACACTATGGCTACACCTTC

d_gene: .
abundance: .
j_gene: TRBJ1-1
v_gene: TRBV4-2
CDR3aa: CASSQDTRRPTEAFF
CDR3nt: TGTGCCAGCAGCCAAGATACGCGGCGGCCGACCGAAGCTTTCTTT

d_gene: .
abundance: once
j_gene: TRBJ2-5
v_gene: TRBV21-1
CDR3aa: CASSNDNHYASCPQETQYF
CDR3nt: TGTGCCAGCAGCAACGACAACCATTATGCTAGCTGTCCCCAAGAGACCCAGTACTTC

d_gene: TRBD1
abundance: .
j_gene: TRBJ2-7
v_gene: TRBV14
CDR3aa: CASSQGGQGFYEQYF
CDR3nt: TGTGCCAGCAGCCAAGGGGGACAGGGATTCTACGAGCAGTACTTC

d_gene: .
abundance: .
j_gene: TRBJ2-7
v_gene: TRBV5-1
CDR3aa: CASSLGQSYEQYF
CDR3nt: TGCGCCAGCAGCTTGGGTCAGTCCTACGAGCAGTACTTC